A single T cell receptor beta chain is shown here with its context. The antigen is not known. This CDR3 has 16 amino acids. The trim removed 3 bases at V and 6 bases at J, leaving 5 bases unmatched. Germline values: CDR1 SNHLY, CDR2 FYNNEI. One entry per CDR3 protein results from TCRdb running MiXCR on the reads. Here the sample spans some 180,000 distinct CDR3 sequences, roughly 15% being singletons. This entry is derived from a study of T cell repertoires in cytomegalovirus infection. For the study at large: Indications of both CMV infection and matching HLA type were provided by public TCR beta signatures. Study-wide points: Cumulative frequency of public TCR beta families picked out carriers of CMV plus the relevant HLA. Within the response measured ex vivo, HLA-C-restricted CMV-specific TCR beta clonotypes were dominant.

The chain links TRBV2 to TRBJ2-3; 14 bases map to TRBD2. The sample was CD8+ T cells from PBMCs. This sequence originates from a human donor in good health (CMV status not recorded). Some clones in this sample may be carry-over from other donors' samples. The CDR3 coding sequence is TGTGCCAGCAGTGACTGGGGGACTAGCGGGGGTGATACGCAGTATTTT. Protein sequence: CASSDWGTSGGDTQYF.